The rows below give T cell receptor beta chains drawn from one sample of a study of blood T cell repertoires in COVID-19. TCRdb keeps only in-frame clones here, not all; method: immunoSEQ multiplex PCR. The sample shows around 60,000 clones, about 83% of them seen only once. Material for sequencing was peripheral blood. The receptors come from a man in his fifties with COVID-19, enrolled during active disease. Each CDR3 is given with its conserved first and last residue. The D gene is left open where the match is weak. Not every row has a clone size; where given, it reads once, few, many or a size class.

D	size	J	V	CDR3	DNA
.	.	TRBJ1-6	TRBV30	CAWSVRGGGGSPLHF	TGTGCCTGGAGTGTACGCGGGGGAGGTGGTTCACCCCTCCACTTT
.	.	TRBJ2-3	TRBV27	CASSPLGDTQYF	TGTGCCAGCAGTCCCCTTGGCGATACGCAGTATTTT
TRBD1	.	TRBJ1-2	TRBV19	CASSIGQGGYGYTF	TGTGCCAGTAGTATAGGACAGGGTGGCTATGGCTACACCTTC
TRBD1	.	TRBJ1-1	TRBV6-5	CASRQGQGPAKAFF	TGTGCCAGCAGGCAGGGACAGGGGCCGGCAAAGGCTTTCTTT
TRBD2	once	TRBJ2-7	TRBV18	CASSPGLASTYEQYF	TGTGCCAGCTCACCCGGACTAGCGTCAACCTACGAGCAGTACTTC
TRBD1	.	TRBJ1-5	TRBV28	CASSPSDRDNQPQHF	TGTGCCAGCAGTCCCTCGGACAGGGACAATCAGCCCCAGCATTTT
TRBD1	.	TRBJ1-2	TRBV10-3	CAISRDSYGYTF	TGTGCCATCAGCCGGGACAGCTATGGCTACACCTTC
TRBD2	.	TRBJ2-2	TRBV4-1	CASSQEVTSRTGELFF	TGCGCCAGCAGCCAAGAAGTGACTAGCAGAACCGGGGAGCTGTTTTTT
TRBD1	.	TRBJ1-5	TRBV6-5	CASSYSGTGVNQPQHF	TGTGCCAGCAGTTACTCTGGGACAGGGGTCAATCAGCCCCAGCATTTT
.	.	TRBJ2-2	TRBV19	CASSKAGPNTGELFF	TGTGCCAGTAGTAAGGCAGGGCCGAACACCGGGGAGCTGTTTTTT
.	few	TRBJ1-1	TRBV12-3/TRBV12-4	CASSQGRGTEAFF	TGTGCCAGCAGCCAGGGCCGTGGCACTGAAGCTTTCTTT
TRBD1	once	TRBJ2-5	TRBV18	CASSPYRGNQETQYF	TGTGCCAGCTCACCATACAGGGGGAACCAAGAGACCCAGTACTTC
TRBD2	.	TRBJ2-1	TRBV4-1	CASSQSGRAYNEQFF	TGCGCCAGCAGCCAGAGCGGGAGGGCTTACAATGAGCAGTTCTTC
.	.	TRBJ2-7	TRBV2	CASSVGHSSYEQYF	TGTGCCAGCAGTGTAGGACACAGTTCCTACGAGCAGTACTTC
.	.	TRBJ2-6	TRBV5-6	CASSLRGTGANVLTF	TGTGCCAGCAGCTTGCGGGGAACTGGGGCCAACGTCCTGACTTTC
TRBD2	.	TRBJ2-1	TRBV28	CASSSPSGRNEQFF	TGTGCCAGCAGTTCCCCTAGCGGGAGGAATGAGCAGTTCTTC
.	.	TRBJ2-5	TRBV18	CASSPDSRGTQYF	TGTGCCAGCTCACCGGACTCCAGGGGGACCCAGTACTTC
.	.	TRBJ2-3	TRBV4-2	CASSHASGGVPTDTQYF	TGTGCCAGCAGCCACGCGTCGGGCGGGGTTCCCACAGATACGCAGTATTTT
TRBD2	.	TRBJ2-2	TRBV9	CASSPRGGQNTGELFF	TGTGCCAGCAGCCCCCGGGGGGGTCAGAACACCGGGGAGCTGTTTTTT
TRBD2	.	TRBJ2-1	TRBV6-5	CASSRGLAGVEQFF	TGTGCCAGCAGCCGGGGACTAGCGGGAGTAGAGCAGTTCTTC
TRBD1	.	TRBJ2-2	TRBV2	CASSEPTGDTGELFF	TGTGCCAGCAGTGAGCCGACAGGGGACACCGGGGAGCTGTTTTTT
.	.	TRBJ2-3	TRBV7-8	CASRYSGKSTDTQYF	TGTGCCAGCAGATATAGCGGTAAAAGCACAGATACGCAGTATTTT
.	.	TRBJ2-7	TRBV28	CASSFFRENGHYEQYF	TGTGCCAGCAGTTTTTTCAGGGAAAACGGACACTACGAGCAGTACTTC
TRBD2	.	TRBJ2-2	TRBV7-3	CASSLLAGANTGELFF	TGTGCCAGCAGCCTATTAGCGGGAGCGAACACCGGGGAGCTGTTTTTT
.	.	TRBJ1-2	TRBV5-1	CASSVGQGSGYTF	TGCGCCAGCAGTGTTGGGCAGGGTAGTGGCTACACCTTC
TRBD2	few	TRBJ2-7	TRBV6-5	CASSSSGRFSYEQYF	TGTGCCAGCAGCTCTAGCGGGAGGTTTTCCTACGAGCAGTACTTC
TRBD2	.	TRBJ2-3	TRBV5-4	CASSLVGLAGTTSQYF	TGTGCCAGCAGCTTGGTGGGACTAGCGGGAACCACTTCGCAGTATTTT
.	.	TRBJ2-7	TRBV11-2	CASSKLGAGEQYF	TGTGCCAGCAGCAAACTGGGGGCCGGGGAGCAGTACTTC
TRBD1	once	TRBJ1-4	TRBV6-5	CASSWGQGNEKLFF	TGTGCCAGCAGTTGGGGACAGGGGAATGAAAAACTGTTTTTT
TRBD1	.	TRBJ2-2	TRBV14	CASSHGQGPTGELFF	TGTGCCAGCAGCCATGGACAGGGTCCCACCGGGGAGCTGTTTTTT
.	.	TRBJ1-4	TRBV10-3	CAISDRVNEKLFF	TGTGCCATCAGTGACAGGGTTAATGAAAAACTGTTTTTT
.	few	TRBJ1-2	TRBV7-3	CASSLNPGNEGYTF	TGTGCCAGCAGCTTAAACCCGGGAAACGAGGGCTACACCTTC